A selection of T cell receptor beta chains follows, all from one sample in a study of human versus mouse CDR3 diversity and MHC coevolution. The protocol was immunoSEQ multiplex PCR, while the TCRdb copy is restricted to in-frame clones and leaves out a portion. The table records about 83,000 clones, about nine tenths of them present only once. The material sequenced was naive CD4+ T cells from blood. The receptors come from a person aged 30-69 years in good health. Both conserved end residues are part of each CDR3. Each record gives: V gene, clone size, J gene, D gene, CDR3 DNA, CDR3 protein. A D gene is named only where the DNA matches it firmly. Not every row has a clone size; where given, it reads once, few, many or a size class.

v_gene: TRBV5-4; abundance: -; j_gene: TRBJ2-1; d_gene: TRBD2; CDR3nt: TGTGCCAGCACCAACGGCCGGGACTACTACAATGAGCAGTTCTTC; CDR3aa: CASTNGRDYYNEQFF
v_gene: TRBV19; abundance: -; j_gene: TRBJ1-5; d_gene: -; CDR3nt: TGTGCCAGTAGTAGCCAACAGGGCCCTAGCAATCAGCCCCAGCATTTT; CDR3aa: CASSSQQGPSNQPQHF
v_gene: TRBV28; abundance: -; j_gene: TRBJ1-4; d_gene: TRBD1; CDR3nt: TGTGCCAGCAGTTTGCTGCAGGGACAGGGTTTTGAAAAACTGTTTTTT; CDR3aa: CASSLLQGQGFEKLFF
v_gene: TRBV19; abundance: -; j_gene: TRBJ2-5; d_gene: -; CDR3nt: TGTGCCAGTAGTATAATTGGACTTGGCTTGGGCGAGACCCAGTACTTC; CDR3aa: CASSIIGLGLGETQYF
v_gene: TRBV6-5; abundance: -; j_gene: TRBJ2-2; d_gene: TRBD2; CDR3nt: TGTGCCACCGCCTTACGGGGGGGTAACACCGGGGAGCTGTTTTTT; CDR3aa: CATALRGGNTGELFF
v_gene: TRBV6-5; abundance: -; j_gene: TRBJ1-2; d_gene: TRBD1; CDR3nt: TGTGCCAGCAGTTCTACAGGGGGTAGGGGTGGCTACACCTTC; CDR3aa: CASSSTGGRGGYTF
v_gene: TRBV2; abundance: once; j_gene: TRBJ2-3; d_gene: TRBD2; CDR3nt: TGTGCCACCCGGGGGCTAGCGGGGAGAGATACGCAGTATTTT; CDR3aa: CATRGLAGRDTQYF
v_gene: TRBV10-2; abundance: -; j_gene: TRBJ1-5; d_gene: -; CDR3nt: TGCGCCAGCAGTGTAATACAGGGTACCCCCCAGCCCCAGCATTTT; CDR3aa: CASSVIQGTPQPQHF
v_gene: TRBV6-6; abundance: -; j_gene: TRBJ2-1; d_gene: TRBD2; CDR3nt: TGTGCCAGCAGTTCCGGCGGGGGACGTGAGCAGTTCTTC; CDR3aa: CASSSGGGREQFF
v_gene: TRBV30; abundance: -; j_gene: TRBJ2-3; d_gene: TRBD2; CDR3nt: TGTGCCTGGAGGCTAGCGGGGGGCACAGATACGCAGTATTTT; CDR3aa: CAWRLAGGTDTQYF
v_gene: TRBV5-1; abundance: -; j_gene: TRBJ1-6; d_gene: TRBD1; CDR3nt: TGCGCCAGCAGCTTCCGGGACAGGGGCCGCAATAATTCACCCCTCCACTTT; CDR3aa: CASSFRDRGRNNSPLHF
v_gene: TRBV30; abundance: -; j_gene: TRBJ2-5; d_gene: -; CDR3nt: TGTGCCTGGAGTGGGTCTAGTCTCCTCCAGACCCAGTACTTC; CDR3aa: CAWSGSSLLQTQYF
v_gene: TRBV7-6; abundance: -; j_gene: TRBJ1-1; d_gene: -; CDR3nt: TGTGCCAGCAGCTTCGAACAGGGCACTGAAGCTTTCTTT; CDR3aa: CASSFEQGTEAFF
v_gene: TRBV7-2; abundance: -; j_gene: TRBJ2-7; d_gene: TRBD2; CDR3nt: TGTGCCAGCAGCCCAAGCGGGGGGAGTCCCTACGAGCAGTACTTC; CDR3aa: CASSPSGGSPYEQYF
v_gene: TRBV30; abundance: -; j_gene: TRBJ1-5; d_gene: -; CDR3nt: TGTGCCTGGAGTATGACAGAGAATCAGCCCCAGCATTTT; CDR3aa: CAWSMTENQPQHF
v_gene: TRBV25-1; abundance: -; j_gene: TRBJ2-3; d_gene: TRBD2; CDR3nt: TGTGCCAGCAGCCTGGGGGGGTATTCCACAGATACGCAGTATTTT; CDR3aa: CASSLGGYSTDTQYF
v_gene: TRBV19; abundance: -; j_gene: TRBJ2-2; d_gene: TRBD1; CDR3nt: TGTGCCAGTAGTATGATGCGGGACAGGGGCCCGAACACCGGGGAGCTGTTTTTT; CDR3aa: CASSMMRDRGPNTGELFF
v_gene: TRBV11-1; abundance: -; j_gene: TRBJ1-2; d_gene: -; CDR3nt: TGTGCCAGCAGCCACCACGCCCAGGGTCCAGCTAACTATGGCTACACCTTC; CDR3aa: CASSHHAQGPANYGYTF
v_gene: TRBV6-1; abundance: once; j_gene: TRBJ2-1; d_gene: -; CDR3nt: TGTGCCAGCAGTGAATTCACTAGTGGGGTTTACAATGAGCAGTTCTTC; CDR3aa: CASSEFTSGVYNEQFF
v_gene: TRBV28; abundance: -; j_gene: TRBJ2-3; d_gene: TRBD2; CDR3nt: TGTGCCAGCACCCTGGGGCTAGCGGGGGGAGATACGCAGTATTTT; CDR3aa: CASTLGLAGGDTQYF
v_gene: TRBV21-1; abundance: -; j_gene: TRBJ2-5; d_gene: -; CDR3nt: TGTGCCAGCAGCAGGTCAGGGACCGGGGGAGAGACCCAGTACTTC; CDR3aa: CASSRSGTGGETQYF
v_gene: TRBV7-8; abundance: -; j_gene: TRBJ2-7; d_gene: TRBD2; CDR3nt: TGTGCCAGCAGCTTCGAAAAACGTGGACTAGCGGGGACCTACGAGCAGTACTTC; CDR3aa: CASSFEKRGLAGTYEQYF
v_gene: TRBV29-1; abundance: -; j_gene: TRBJ2-1; d_gene: TRBD1; CDR3nt: TGCAGCGTTGAACCCTCGGGGACAGGGGTCTATGAGCAGTTCTTC; CDR3aa: CSVEPSGTGVYEQFF
v_gene: TRBV9; abundance: -; j_gene: TRBJ2-7; d_gene: -; CDR3nt: TGTGCCAGCAGCGTAAGTCCCGGGAGTTACTACGAGCAGTACTTC; CDR3aa: CASSVSPGSYYEQYF
v_gene: TRBV6-1; abundance: once; j_gene: TRBJ1-5; d_gene: -; CDR3nt: TGTGCCAGCGACAGGTGGGGCGATCAGCCCCAGCATTTT; CDR3aa: CASDRWGDQPQHF
v_gene: TRBV2; abundance: few; j_gene: TRBJ2-1; d_gene: TRBD2; CDR3nt: TGTGCCAGCGCGGGAAGCGGGACTTACAATGAGCAGTTCTTC; CDR3aa: CASAGSGTYNEQFF